This T cell receptor (beta chain) appears in the sequencing data of a study of cytomegalovirus exposure and HLA in healthy donors. Both 60 Vbeta primers and 13 Jbeta primers went into the PCR. Sequencing used immunoSEQ multiplex PCR; TCRdb keeps in-frame clones, though not all of them. The sample holds 140,000 or so clones, approximately 80% seen once. The V end lost 4 bases, the J end lost 7 bases, and 11 bases lay between the germline ends. Per germline, CDR1 LNHDA and CDR2 SQIVND (reference sequence). This CDR3 region has 13 residues. Sequences were obtained from PBMCs. This receptor was taken from a woman in her sixties or seventies in good health and CMV-seropositive. V gene TRBV19 combines with J gene TRBJ2-1, with D perhaps TRBD2 (5 bases). CDR3 region: CASSNSAGNEQFF. The CDR3 DNA reads TGTGCCAGTAGTAACTCGGCGGGTAATGAGCAGTTCTTC.